The present TCR beta chain was sequenced within a study of read filtering for tumor transcriptome and immune sequencing. The study, taken as a whole, reports: Dropping single-read clonotypes raised IR-seq and RNA-seq shared-clonotype correlation. The sorted CD138-negative fraction was a mixed bone marrow immune population, not purified T cells.

This clonotype was recorded many times. Its antigen is unidentified. CDR1 is SEHNR, CDR2 FQNEAQ, per germline (reference sequence). The V end lost 1 base, the J end lost 7 bases, and 10 bases lay between the germline ends. The CDR3 length is 13 residues. The library was built from about 400 ng RNA with molecular barcoded adaptors for alpha/delta and beta/gamma chains. Each CDR3 protein gets one entry after TCRdb re-called the reads with MiXCR. The data contain around 140,000 distinct CDR3 sequences, less than 15% of them singletons. Source material: a population of CD138-negative cells sorted from bone marrow. The TCR originated in a donor at least 40 years old with multiple myeloma. The V gene is TRBV7-9, the J gene TRBJ1-1; tentatively, D is TRBD1 (5 bases). In nucleotides, the CDR3 is TGTGCCAGCAGCTTAGAGGGGAGTATTGAAGCTTTCTTT. Its translation: CASSLEGSIEAFF.